Each of the 5 T cell receptor beta chains below was sequenced from the same sample in a study of spatial heterogeneity in lung cancer. Each CDR3 protein gets one entry after TCRdb re-called the 5' RACE reads with MiXCR. The sample lists about 92,000 distinct CDR3 sequences; approximately 12% were seen once. Time point described: sample taken at primary tumor resection. Researchers sequenced whole RNA taken from tumor, nontumor lung or frozen PBMC without sorting. Source: PBMCs, taken at surgery. All receptors come from a male donor with early-stage non-small cell lung cancer.

This clonotype was counted many times. V gene TRBV6-6 combines with J gene TRBJ2-3, with 13 bases identical to TRBD2. J was trimmed by 1 base and V by 6 bases; bases with no gene match: 4. The germline V gene encodes CDR1 MNHNY and CDR2 SVGAGI (reference sequence). There are 16 residues in the CDR3. CDR3 DNA sequence: TGTGCCAGCAGAGCCGGGACTAGCGGGGGCACAGATACGCAGTATTTT. Protein: CASRAGTSGGTDTQYF.

This clonotype was observed many times. The J gene is TRBJ2-5, the V gene TRBV20-1, with 8 bases aligning to TRBD2. With V trimmed by 5 bases and J by 3 bases, 11 bases remained unmatched. The CDR3 loop spans 15 amino acids. Germline assignment: CDR1 DFQATT and CDR2 SNEGSKA (reference sequence). The CDR3 DNA reads as TGCAGTGCTCCCCACCAGCGGGGGCTGAAAGAGACCCAGTACTTC. Translation: CSAPHQRGLKETQYF.

This clonotype was seen ten or more times. The chain employs TRBV10-3 and TRBJ2-2, with no clear D. This CDR3 region has 14 residues. V was clipped by 4 bases and J by 1 base, with 7 bases between them. Germline loops: CDR1 ENHRY, CDR2 SYGVKD. The CDR3 region has the DNA TGTGCCATCAGTGGCACAGAGAACACCGGGGAGCTGTTTTTT. It is translated as CAISGTENTGELFF.

The gene calls are TRBV6-2 or TRBV6-3 and TRBJ2-7; perhaps TRBD2 as D (5 bases). With 5 bases removed from V and 5 bases from J, the gap between germline ends came to 10 bases. The CDR3 is made up of 12 amino acids. Germline V gene data show CDR1 as MNHEY and CDR2 as SVGEGT. The CDR3 here is CASSRTRDEQYF. In DNA form, the CDR3 reads TGTGCCAGCAGTCGAACTAGGGACGAGCAGTACTTC.

This clonotype was counted a few times. V gene TRBV6-1 combines with J gene TRBJ1-2; 8 nucleotides line up with TRBD1. Losses at the gene ends were 1 base for V and 7 bases for J; bases not matched to a gene: 5. The CDR3 is made up of 14 amino acids. CDR1 is MNHNS, CDR2 SASEGT, per germline. The CDR3 sequence is CASSEETGVSGYTF. CDR3 coding DNA: TGTGCCAGCAGTGAAGAGACAGGGGTCTCTGGCTACACCTTC.